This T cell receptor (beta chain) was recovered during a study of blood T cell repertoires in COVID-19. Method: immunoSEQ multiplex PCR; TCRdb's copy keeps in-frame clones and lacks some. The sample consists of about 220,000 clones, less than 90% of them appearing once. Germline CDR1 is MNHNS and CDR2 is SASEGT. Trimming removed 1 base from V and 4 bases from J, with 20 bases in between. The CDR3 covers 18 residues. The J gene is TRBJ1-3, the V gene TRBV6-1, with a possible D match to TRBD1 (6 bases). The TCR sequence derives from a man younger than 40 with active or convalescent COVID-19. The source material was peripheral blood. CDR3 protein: CASSEGRGAGALGNTIYF. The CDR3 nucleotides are TGTGCCAGCAGTGAAGGACGCGGGGCGGGGGCCCTGGGAAACACCATATATTTT.